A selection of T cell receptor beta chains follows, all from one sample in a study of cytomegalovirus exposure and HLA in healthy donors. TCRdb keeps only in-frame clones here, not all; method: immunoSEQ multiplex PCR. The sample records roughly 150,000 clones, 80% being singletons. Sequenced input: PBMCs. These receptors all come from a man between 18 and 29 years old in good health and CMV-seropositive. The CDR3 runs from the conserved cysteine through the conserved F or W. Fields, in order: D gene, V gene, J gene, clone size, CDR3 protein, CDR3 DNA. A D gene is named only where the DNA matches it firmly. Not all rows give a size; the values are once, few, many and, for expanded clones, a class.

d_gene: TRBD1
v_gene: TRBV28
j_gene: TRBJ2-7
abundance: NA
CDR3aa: CASRATGEFEQYF
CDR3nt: TGTGCCAGCAGAGCGACAGGGGAGTTCGAGCAGTACTTC

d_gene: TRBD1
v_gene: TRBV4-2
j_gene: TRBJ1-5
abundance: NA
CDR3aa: CASSQAGTASGQPQHF
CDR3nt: TGTGCCAGCAGCCAAGCAGGGACAGCCAGTGGTCAGCCCCAGCATTTT

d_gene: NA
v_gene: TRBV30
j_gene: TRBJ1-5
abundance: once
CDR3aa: CAWQTGINSNQPQHF
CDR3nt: TGTGCCTGGCAAACCGGGATCAATAGCAATCAGCCCCAGCATTTT

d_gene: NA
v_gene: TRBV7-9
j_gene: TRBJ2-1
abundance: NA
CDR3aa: CASSLARINEQFF
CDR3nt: TGTGCCAGCAGCTTAGCGCGAATCAATGAGCAGTTCTTC

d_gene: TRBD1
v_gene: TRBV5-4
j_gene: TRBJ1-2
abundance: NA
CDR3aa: CASSSGTAYGYTF
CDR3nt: TGTGCCAGCAGCTCTGGGACAGCCTATGGCTACACCTTC

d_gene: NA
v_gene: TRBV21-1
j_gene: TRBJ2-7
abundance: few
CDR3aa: CASSTQEQYF
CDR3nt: TGTGCCAGCAGCACCCAGGAGCAGTACTTC

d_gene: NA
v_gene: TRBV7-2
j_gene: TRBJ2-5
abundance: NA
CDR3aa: CASSFGGVQETQYF
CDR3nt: TGTGCCAGCAGCTTCGGCGGGGTCCAAGAGACCCAGTACTTC

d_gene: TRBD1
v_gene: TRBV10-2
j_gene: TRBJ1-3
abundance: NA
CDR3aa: CASTPTGVGNTIYF
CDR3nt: TGCGCCAGCACACCGACAGGGGTCGGAAACACCATATATTTT

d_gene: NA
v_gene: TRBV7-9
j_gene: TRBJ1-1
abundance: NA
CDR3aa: CASSLLSYTEAFF
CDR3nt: TGTGCCAGCAGCTTACTGTCCTACACTGAAGCTTTCTTT

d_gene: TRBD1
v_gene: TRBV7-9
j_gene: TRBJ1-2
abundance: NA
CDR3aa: CASSPRDRSYGYTF
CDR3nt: TGTGCCAGCAGCCCCCGGGACAGGAGCTATGGCTACACCTTC

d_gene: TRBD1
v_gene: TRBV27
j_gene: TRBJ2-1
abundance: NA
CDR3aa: CASSINRGSNEQFF
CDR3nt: TGTGCCAGCAGTATAAACAGGGGTTCGAATGAGCAGTTCTTC

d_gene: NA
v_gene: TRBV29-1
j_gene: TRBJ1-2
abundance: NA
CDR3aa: CSVNTGKGYTF
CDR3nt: TGCAGCGTAAACACAGGGAAGGGCTACACCTTC

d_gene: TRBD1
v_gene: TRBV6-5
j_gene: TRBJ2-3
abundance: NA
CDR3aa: CASSFLGQGRDTQYF
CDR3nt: TGTGCCAGCAGTTTTCTCGGACAGGGAAGAGATACGCAGTATTTT

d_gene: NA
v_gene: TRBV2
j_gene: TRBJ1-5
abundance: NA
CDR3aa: CASSFDRTGNQPQHF
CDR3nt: TGTGCCAGCAGTTTCGACAGGACGGGCAATCAGCCCCAGCATTTT

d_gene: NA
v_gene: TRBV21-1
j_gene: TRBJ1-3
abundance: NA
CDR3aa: CASSKGGTLRGRSGNTIYF
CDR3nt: TGTGCCAGCAGCAAAGGTGGGACACTTCGGGGTAGGTCTGGAAACACCATATATTTT

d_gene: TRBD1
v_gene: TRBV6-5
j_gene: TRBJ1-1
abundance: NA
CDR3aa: CASSYHGTGTTEAFF
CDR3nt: TGTGCCAGCAGTTACCACGGGACAGGGACCACTGAAGCTTTCTTT

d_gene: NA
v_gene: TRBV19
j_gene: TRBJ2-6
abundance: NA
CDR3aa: CAISRGPGANVLTF
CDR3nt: TGTGCCATCAGTAGGGGCCCTGGGGCCAACGTCCTGACTTTC

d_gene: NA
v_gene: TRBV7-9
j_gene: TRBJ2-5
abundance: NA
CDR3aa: CATDRRGGETQYF
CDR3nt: TGTGCCACCGACCGTAGAGGCGGCGAGACCCAGTACTTC

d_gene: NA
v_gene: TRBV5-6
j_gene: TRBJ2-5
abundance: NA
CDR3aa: CASSDRNQETQYF
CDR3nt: TGTGCCAGCAGCGACAGGAATCAAGAGACCCAGTACTTC

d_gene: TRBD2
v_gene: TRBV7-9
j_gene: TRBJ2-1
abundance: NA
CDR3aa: CASSSVGGLYNEQFF
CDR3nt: TGTGCCAGCAGTTCAGTGGGGGGGTTATACAATGAGCAGTTCTTC

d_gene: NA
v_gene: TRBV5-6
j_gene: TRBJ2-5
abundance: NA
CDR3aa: CASSGRGGETQYF
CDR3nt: TGTGCCAGCAGCGGGAGGGGGGGAGAGACCCAGTACTTC